A single TCR beta chain is shown here with its context. These data are taken from a study of spatial heterogeneity in lung cancer. Stated time point: sample taken at primary tumor resection. The input material, whole RNA from tumor, nontumor lung or frozen PBMC, was sequenced unsorted. The donor group consisted of roughly 70 patients who had untreated, early-stage non-small cell lung cancer. One entry per CDR3 protein results from TCRdb running MiXCR on the 5' RACE reads. Of over 75,000 distinct CDR3 sequences listed, 15% to 25% are singletons. The sequenced sample was PBMCs, obtained at surgery. The source is a male donor with early-stage non-small cell lung cancer.

The CDR3 sequence: CASSLRQGPFYEQYF. CDR3 bases: TGTGCCAGCAGCCTCCGACAGGGGCCTTTCTACGAGCAGTACTTC. The chain links TRBV14 to TRBJ2-7, with 8 bases fitting TRBD1. J lost 3 bases, V lost 4 bases, and 8 bases had no gene match. The CDR3 runs to 15 residues. Germline assignment: CDR1 SGHDN and CDR2 FVKESK.